A single sample gave rise to the 11 T cell receptor beta chains below, sequenced in a study of T cells in pancreatic ductal adenocarcinoma. Profiling relied on immunoSEQ multiplex PCR, and the TCRdb table lists in-frame clones only, not all of them. The table includes about 30,000 clones, over 85% detected once. The selected patients with pancreatic ductal adenocarcinoma had surgery but no neoadjuvant therapy. What was sequenced was PBMCs. Receptor source: a human donor with pancreatic ductal adenocarcinoma.

This chain connects TRBV5-4 to TRBJ2-3; no clear D gene. Deletions cut 2 bases from V and 1 base from J, with 8 bases between. CDR3 size: 14 residues. CDR1 is SGHNT and CDR2 is YYREEE in the germline V gene (reference sequence). CDR3 coding DNA: TGTGCCAGCAGCTTAATAAAAGGCACAGATACGCAGTATTTT. Amino acids: CASSLIKGTDTQYF.

This rearrangement joins TRBV2 to TRBJ2-7, with D perhaps matching TRBD2 (7 bases). The CDR3 is 14 residues long. V was shortened by 4 bases and J by 1 base, with 11 bases between the two germline ends. Per the germline V gene, CDR1 is SNHLY and CDR2 is FYNNEI. CDR3 in amino acids: CASSVGRGSYEQYF. As DNA, the CDR3 is TGTGCCAGCAGTGTTGGGAGGGGGTCCTACGAGCAGTACTTC.

The chain recombines TRBV11-3 with TRBJ2-1; D is uncertain. This CDR3 has 14 amino acids. V lost 5 bases and J lost 4, with 12 bases in between. CDR1 and CDR2 (germline): SGHNT, YENEEA. CDR3 sequence (DNA): TGTGCCAGCAGCCCCGGTCCCATTTACAATGAGCAGTTCTTC. Protein product: CASSPGPIYNEQFF. The entire variable domain, with the rest obtained from reference TRBV11-3 and TRBJ2-1, is as follows: EAGVVQSPRYKIIEKKQPVAFWCNPISGHNTLYWYLQNLGQGPELLIRYENEEAVDDSQLPKDRFSAERLKGVDSTLKIQPAELGDSAVYLCASSPGPIYNEQFFGPGTRLTVL.

V is TRBV27 and J is TRBJ1-5; D not certain. This CDR3 is 14 amino acids long. V was trimmed by 5 bases and J by 7 bases, leaving 15 bases between them. The germline CDR1 and CDR2 sequences are MNHEY and SMNVEV (reference sequence). For the CDR3, the DNA is TGTGCCAGCAGTCCAAACTTAAAGATCCAGCCCCAGCATTTT. Translation gives CASSPNLKIQPQHF.

V and J are TRBV2 and TRBJ1-1, with D tentatively TRBD1 (5 bases). V gave up 7 bases and J gave up 5 bases, with 11 bases separating them. Per germline, CDR1 SNHLY and CDR2 FYNNEI. The CDR3 covers 12 residues. The CDR3 coding sequence is TGTGCCAGCACCCCGACAGCTACTGAAGCTTTCTTT. Translating gives CASTPTATEAFF.

The gene calls are TRBV19 and TRBJ2-1; D may be TRBD2 (6 bases). V lost 3 bases and J lost 2, with 11 bases in between. The CDR3 has 15 residues. The germline gives CDR1 LNHDA, CDR2 SQIVND (reference sequence). The CDR3 region is CASSISSGPYNEQFF. For the CDR3, the DNA is TGTGCCAGTAGTATTAGTAGCGGTCCCTACAATGAGCAGTTCTTC.

The rearrangement uses TRBV18 and TRBJ2-3; the D gene could be TRBD1 or TRBD2 (5 bases each). Trimming removed 3 bases at V and 4 bases at J, with 8 bases between. The germline V gene encodes CDR1 KGHSH and CDR2 LQKENI. CDR3 length equals 13 residues. The CDR3 DNA reads as TGTGCCAGCTCACCGCCGGGACCAGATACGCAGTATTTT. This gives the protein CASSPPGPDTQYF.

This chain joins TRBV14 and TRBJ2-7; 7 bases agree with TRBD2. Losses at the gene ends were 1 base for V and 0 bases for J; bases not matched to a gene: 12. The CDR3 consists of 18 residues. Per germline, CDR1 SGHDN and CDR2 FVKESK. The CDR3 nucleotides read TGTGCCAGCAGCCAAGGATGGGGTCTAGCGGCCACCTCCTACGAGCAGTACTTC. Translated, it gives CASSQGWGLAATSYEQYF.

This chain connects TRBV14 to TRBJ2-1; D gene unclear. The germline gives CDR1 SGHDN, CDR2 FVKESK. The CDR3 runs to 13 residues. V was pared by 0 bases and J by 7 bases, with 7 bases between. The CDR3 here is CASSQDLLNEQFF. The CDR3 DNA follows: TGTGCCAGCAGCCAAGATCTTTTGAATGAGCAGTTCTTC.

The CDR3 nucleotides are TGCGCCAGCAGCCAAGTCGCGGGGAGCGGAGCTAGCACAGATACGCAGTATTTT. Its protein product is CASSQVAGSGASTDTQYF. V and J are TRBV4-1 and TRBJ2-3, with TRBD2 as a possible D gene (6 bases). Germline CDR1 is MGHRA and CDR2 is YSYEKL. V lost 1 base and J lost 0, with 17 bases in between. CDR3 length: 18 amino acids.

The chain joins TRBV6-6 to TRBJ1-1; tentatively, D is TRBD1 (5 bases). With 2 bases removed from V and 5 bases from J, the gap between germline ends came to 12 bases. CDR3 size: 14 residues. Germline lookup yields CDR1 MNHNY and CDR2 SVGAGI (reference sequence). DNA of the CDR3: TGTGCCAGCAGTTACGGTGGGGCCGGAACTGAAGCTTTCTTT. It encodes CASSYGGAGTEAFF.